These 17 T cell receptor beta chains came from one sample sequenced in a study of PD-L1 blockade in urothelial cancer. Time point denoted: peripheral blood 6 weeks after treatment start. This table comes from immunoSEQ multiplex PCR, and its TCRdb copy is limited to in-frame clones, with some not included. The profile covers about 91,000 clones, with approximately 82% appearing a single time and under 10% taken by the ten largest. The source was PBMCs, collected around atezolizumab (anti-PD-L1) treatment. The receptors originated from a man in his 70s with urothelial cancer.

V usage is TRBV6-5 and J usage is TRBJ1-1; the match to TRBD1 covers 10 bases. In germline, CDR1 is MNHEY, CDR2 SVGAGI. The V and J ends lost 5 bases and 9 bases, in that order; junction bases with no gene match: 3. The CDR3 contains 12 residues. The CDR3 nucleotides read TGTGCCAGCAGTCGGGACAGGGGTCAAGCTTTCTTT. The encoded protein is CASSRDRGQAFF.

The V call is TRBV7-2, the J call TRBJ1-2; 9 bases are shared with TRBD1. CDR1 SGHTA and CDR2 FQGNSA come from the germline V gene. The ends lost 4 bases at V and 2 bases at J; junction bases unmatched: 5. The CDR3 sequence is 15 residues long. CDR3 in amino acids: CASSSTGGLNYGYTF. The CDR3 DNA sequence: TGTGCCAGCAGCTCTACAGGGGGCCTCAACTATGGCTACACCTTC.

The J gene is TRBJ2-7, the V gene TRBV5-1; no definite D call. Germline V CDR1 and CDR2: SGHRS, YFSETQ. V dropped 0 bases and J dropped 5 bases, with 9 bases sitting between them. The CDR3 contains 13 residues. The CDR3 DNA reads TGCGCCAGCAGCTTGGCCGATCGGGACGAGCAGTACTTC. Protein product: CASSLADRDEQYF.

The chain uses TRBV19 and TRBJ2-5; the match to TRBD2 covers 13 bases. CDR1 LNHDA and CDR2 SQIVND come from the germline V gene (reference sequence). This CDR3 comprises 16 residues. With 5 bases clipped from V and 5 bases from J, the junction kept 8 bases outside the gene matches. The CDR3 is CASSPRLAGGGETQYF. CDR3 DNA sequence: TGTGCCAGTAGTCCTCGACTAGCGGGGGGTGGGGAGACCCAGTACTTC. Complete variable domain (other parts from reference TRBV19 and TRBJ2-5): DGGITQSPKYLFRKEGQNVTLSCEQNLNHDAMYWYRQDPGQGLRLIYYSQIVNDFQKGDIAEGYSVSREKKESFPLTVTSAQKNPTAFYLCASSPRLAGGGETQYFGPGTRLLVL.

J is TRBJ2-1 and V is TRBV30; 12 bases match TRBD2. Trimming cost V 5 bases and J 1 base; bases outside gene matches: 15. The CDR3 length is 19 residues. CDR1 and CDR2 from the germline V gene are GTSNPN and SVGIG (reference sequence). As DNA, the CDR3 is TGTGCCTGGGACCCCCGCCTGGCTAGCGGGGGGGGATCCTACAATGAGCAGTTCTTC. Residues: CAWDPRLASGGGSYNEQFF.

The J gene is TRBJ2-7, the V gene TRBV19; 9 positions match TRBD2. With 6 bases clipped from V and 0 bases from J, the junction kept 0 bases outside the gene matches. Germline V gives CDR1 LNHDA, CDR2 SQIVND (reference sequence). The CDR3 is 13 amino acids. CDR3 region: CASRLAGSYEQYF. Written as DNA, the CDR3 is TGTGCCAGTAGACTAGCGGGCTCCTACGAGCAGTACTTC.

V and J are TRBV7-9 and TRBJ1-1; the match to TRBD1 covers 8 bases. CDR3 length equals 18 residues. CDR1 and CDR2 from the germline V gene are SEHNR and FQNEAQ (reference sequence). V shed 2 bases, J shed 1 base, and the junction held 12 bases outside the gene matches. In DNA, the CDR3 is TGTGCCAGCAGCTTAAGGGGGCGGACAGGGCAACGGAACACTGAAGCTTTCTTT. Translation gives CASSLRGRTGQRNTEAFF.

This clone appeared a single time. This chain joins TRBV9 and TRBJ2-1, with 12 bases matching TRBD1. With 3 bases clipped from V and 8 bases from J, the junction kept 3 bases outside the gene matches. The CDR3 has 14 residues. Germline assignment: CDR1 SGDLS and CDR2 YYNGEE. DNA for the CDR3: TGTGCCAGCAGCGCCGGGACAGGGGGCGATGAGCAGTTCTTC. Its protein is CASSAGTGGDEQFF.

This clone was counted only a few times. This chain connects TRBV7-9 to TRBJ2-7; weak D call: TRBD1 (5 bases). The CDR3 spans 16 residues. Trimming took off 5 bases at V and 1 base at J, with 18 bases between the two ends. Looked up from germline, CDR1 is SEHNR and CDR2 is FQNEAQ (reference sequence). This chain's CDR3 is CASSLPQGTRSYEQYF. Here the CDR3 DNA reads TGTGCCAGCAGCCTTCCCCAGGGCACCCGATCCTACGAGCAGTACTTC.

V is TRBV18 and J is TRBJ2-2; possibly TRBD2 for D (6 bases). This CDR3 spans 15 amino acids. CDR1 and CDR2 from the germline V gene are KGHSH and LQKENI. Trimming took off 2 bases at V and 0 bases at J, with 7 bases between the two ends. Here the CDR3 reads CASSPAGTNTGELFF. The DNA of the CDR3 is TGTGCCAGCTCACCAGCGGGGACGAACACCGGGGAGCTGTTTTTT.

This chain uses TRBV4-2 with TRBJ2-3; 9 bases are a match to TRBD2. CDR1 is LGHNA and CDR2 is YNFKEQ in the germline V gene. J was trimmed by 7 bases and V by 3 bases; bases with no gene match: 11. The CDR3 length is 16 residues. The CDR3 reads CASSHIAASGTHTQYF. CDR3 nucleotide sequence: TGTGCCAGCAGCCATATAGCGGCTAGCGGGACCCATACGCAGTATTTT.

CDR3 amino acids: CASSRTGGRGTNEKLFF. DNA for the CDR3: TGTGCCAGCAGCCGGACAGGGGGCCGGGGGACTAATGAAAAACTGTTTTTT. The chain carries TRBV13 and TRBJ1-4; TRBD1 aligns across 11 bases. Germline V lookup: CDR1 PRHDT, CDR2 FYEKMQ (reference sequence). The CDR3 is 17 residues long. With 5 bases clipped from V and 2 bases from J, the junction kept 7 bases outside the gene matches.

V gene TRBV11-3 combines with J gene TRBJ2-1; 14 bases map to TRBD2. The junction had 8 bases not matched to a gene; V was cut back by 5 bases and J by 8 bases. The CDR3 is 16 residues long. Germline-derived CDR1 and CDR2 are SGHNT and YENEEA. The CDR3 sequence: CASSPRTSGRNDEQFF. The CDR3 nucleotides read TGTGCCAGCAGCCCCCGGACTAGCGGGAGGAACGATGAGCAGTTCTTC.

This clone is a singleton in its sample. The chain links TRBV5-6 to TRBJ1-2; TRBD1 agrees at 7 bases. This CDR3 region has 14 residues. The germline V gene encodes CDR1 SGHDT and CDR2 YYEEEE. The trim removed 4 bases at V and 8 bases at J, leaving 11 bases unmatched. Written as DNA, the CDR3 is TGTGCCAGCAGCACCCCCCACTCAGGGGGAGGCTACACCTTC. Protein sequence: CASSTPHSGGGYTF.

The chain carries TRBV6-1 and TRBJ2-4, with D perhaps TRBD1 (6 bases). Germline assignment: CDR1 MNHNS and CDR2 SASEGT. This CDR3 spans 13 amino acids. V was clipped by 3 bases and J by 4 bases, with 7 bases between them. The CDR3 is CASSDGQKNIQYF. Here the CDR3 DNA reads TGTGCCAGCAGTGATGGACAGAAAAACATTCAGTACTTC.

The rearrangement joins TRBV5-1 to TRBJ2-1; tentative D call: TRBD2 (6 bases). Looked up from germline, CDR1 is SGHRS and CDR2 is YFSETQ. The CDR3 runs to 15 residues. V dropped 3 bases and J dropped 3 bases, with 13 bases sitting between them. The CDR3 DNA is TGCGCCAGCAGCTCGGGGGACCGGGACTACAATGAGCAGTTCTTC. This sequence encodes CASSSGDRDYNEQFF.

This clone appeared once. This sequence joins TRBV7-8 and TRBJ2-7, with 12 bases matching TRBD2. V shed 2 bases and J 4 bases; nucleotides not matched to a gene: 9. Germline CDR1 is SGHVS and CDR2 is FQNEAQ. The CDR3 is 17 residues long. DNA for the CDR3: TGTGCCAGCAGCTTAACTAGCGGGAGGTCCTCGGGGTACGAGCAGTACTTC. Translation: CASSLTSGRSSGYEQYF.